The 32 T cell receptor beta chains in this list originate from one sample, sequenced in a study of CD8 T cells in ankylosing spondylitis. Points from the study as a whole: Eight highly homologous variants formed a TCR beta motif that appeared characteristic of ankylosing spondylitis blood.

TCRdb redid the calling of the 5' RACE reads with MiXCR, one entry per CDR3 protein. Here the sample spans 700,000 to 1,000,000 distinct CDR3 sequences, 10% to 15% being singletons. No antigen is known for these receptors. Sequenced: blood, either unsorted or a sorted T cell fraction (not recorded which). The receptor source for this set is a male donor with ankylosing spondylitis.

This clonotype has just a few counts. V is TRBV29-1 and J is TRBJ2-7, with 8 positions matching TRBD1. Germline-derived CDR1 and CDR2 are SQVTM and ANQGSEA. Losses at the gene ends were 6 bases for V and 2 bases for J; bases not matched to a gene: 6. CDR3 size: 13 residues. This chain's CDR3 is CSVSPDRAYEQYF. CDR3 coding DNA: TGCAGCGTCAGTCCGGACAGGGCCTACGAGCAGTACTTC.

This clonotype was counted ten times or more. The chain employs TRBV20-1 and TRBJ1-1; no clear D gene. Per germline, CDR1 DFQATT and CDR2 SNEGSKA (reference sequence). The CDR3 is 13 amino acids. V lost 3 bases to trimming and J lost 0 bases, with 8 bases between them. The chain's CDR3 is CSASDTLNTEAFF. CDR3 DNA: TGCAGTGCTAGTGACACCTTGAACACTGAAGCTTTCTTT.

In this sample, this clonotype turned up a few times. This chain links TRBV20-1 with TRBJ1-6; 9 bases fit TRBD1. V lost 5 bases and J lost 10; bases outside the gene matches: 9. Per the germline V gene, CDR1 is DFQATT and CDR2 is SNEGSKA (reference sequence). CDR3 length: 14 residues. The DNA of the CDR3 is TGCAGTGCTTGTAGGGACAGGGCGCACTCACCCCTCCACTTT. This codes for CSACRDRAHSPLHF.

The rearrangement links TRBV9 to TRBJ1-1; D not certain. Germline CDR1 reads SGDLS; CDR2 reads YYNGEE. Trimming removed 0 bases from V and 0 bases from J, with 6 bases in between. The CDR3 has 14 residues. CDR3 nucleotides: TGTGCCAGCAGCGTAGCGCGGATGAACACTGAAGCTTTCTTT. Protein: CASSVARMNTEAFF.

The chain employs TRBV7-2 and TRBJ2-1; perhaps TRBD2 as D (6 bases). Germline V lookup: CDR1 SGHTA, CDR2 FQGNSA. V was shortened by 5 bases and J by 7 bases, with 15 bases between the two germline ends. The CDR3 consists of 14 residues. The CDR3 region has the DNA TGTGCCAGCAGCCGACAGACTAGTCTGAATGAGCAGTTCTTC. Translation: CASSRQTSLNEQFF.

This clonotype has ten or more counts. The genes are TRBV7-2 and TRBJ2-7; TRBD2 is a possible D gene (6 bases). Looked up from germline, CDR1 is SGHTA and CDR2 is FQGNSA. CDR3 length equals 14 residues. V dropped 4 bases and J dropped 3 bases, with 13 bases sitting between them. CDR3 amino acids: CASSSGSGYYEQYF. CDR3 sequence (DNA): TGTGCCAGCAGCTCGGGTAGCGGTTACTACGAGCAGTACTTC.

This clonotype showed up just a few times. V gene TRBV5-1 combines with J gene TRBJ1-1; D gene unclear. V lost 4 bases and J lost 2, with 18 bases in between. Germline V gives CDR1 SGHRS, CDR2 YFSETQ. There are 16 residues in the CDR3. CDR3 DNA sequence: TGCGCCAGCAGCCTAACCGGATGGACGGAAAACACTGAAGCTTTCTTT. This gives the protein CASSLTGWTENTEAFF.

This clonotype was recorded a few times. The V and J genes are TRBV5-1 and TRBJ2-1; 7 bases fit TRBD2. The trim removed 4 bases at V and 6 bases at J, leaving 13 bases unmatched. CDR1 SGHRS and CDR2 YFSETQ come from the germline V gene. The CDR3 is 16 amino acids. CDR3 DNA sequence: TGCGCCAGCAGCCCGGGAGAGGCCACGGGAGGCAATGAGCAGTTCTTC. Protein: CASSPGEATGGNEQFF.

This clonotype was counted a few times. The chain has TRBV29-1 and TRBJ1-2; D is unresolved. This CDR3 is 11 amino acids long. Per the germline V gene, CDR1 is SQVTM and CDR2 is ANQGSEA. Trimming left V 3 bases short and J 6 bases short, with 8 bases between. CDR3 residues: CSVDPVDGYTF. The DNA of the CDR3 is TGCAGCGTTGATCCCGTAGATGGCTACACCTTC.

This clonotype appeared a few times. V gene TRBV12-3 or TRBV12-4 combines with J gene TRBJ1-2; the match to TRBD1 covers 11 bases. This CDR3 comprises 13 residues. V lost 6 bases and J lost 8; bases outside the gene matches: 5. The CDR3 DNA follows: TGTGCCAGCAGAAGGGACAGGGGGTTAGGCTACACCTTC. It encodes CASRRDRGLGYTF.

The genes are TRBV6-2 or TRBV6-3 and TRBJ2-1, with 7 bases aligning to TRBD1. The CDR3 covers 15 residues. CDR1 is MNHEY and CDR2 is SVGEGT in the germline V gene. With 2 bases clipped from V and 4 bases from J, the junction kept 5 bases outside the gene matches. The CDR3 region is CASSYGTAEYNEQFF. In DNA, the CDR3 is TGTGCCAGCAGTTACGGGACAGCCGAATACAATGAGCAGTTCTTC.

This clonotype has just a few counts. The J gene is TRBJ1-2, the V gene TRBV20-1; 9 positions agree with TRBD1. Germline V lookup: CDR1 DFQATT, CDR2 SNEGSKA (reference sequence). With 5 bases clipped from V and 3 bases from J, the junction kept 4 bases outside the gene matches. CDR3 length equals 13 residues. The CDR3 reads CSAQRDRDYGYTF. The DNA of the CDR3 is TGCAGTGCTCAGAGGGACAGGGACTATGGCTACACCTTC.

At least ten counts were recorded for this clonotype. The DNA for the CDR3 is TGTGCCAGCAGTTACAGGGGATCCTACGAGCAGTACTTC. Its translation is CASSYRGSYEQYF. This chain connects TRBV6-5 to TRBJ2-7; possibly TRBD1 for D (5 bases). With 2 bases removed from V and 1 base from J, the gap between germline ends came to 6 bases. The CDR3 is 13 amino acids. Germline CDR1 MNHEY, CDR2 SVGAGI.

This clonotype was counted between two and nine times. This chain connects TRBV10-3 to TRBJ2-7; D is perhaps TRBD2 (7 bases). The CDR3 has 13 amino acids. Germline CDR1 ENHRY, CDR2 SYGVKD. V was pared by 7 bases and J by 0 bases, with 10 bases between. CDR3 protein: CAITAGHSYEQYF. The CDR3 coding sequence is TGTGCCATCACAGCGGGACACTCCTACGAGCAGTACTTC.

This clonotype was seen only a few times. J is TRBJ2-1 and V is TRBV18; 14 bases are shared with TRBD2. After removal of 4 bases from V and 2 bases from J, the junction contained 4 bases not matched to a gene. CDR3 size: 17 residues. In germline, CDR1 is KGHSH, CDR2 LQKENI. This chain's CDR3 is CASSHGTSGSAYNEQFF. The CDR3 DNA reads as TGTGCCAGCTCACACGGGACTAGCGGGAGCGCCTACAATGAGCAGTTCTTC. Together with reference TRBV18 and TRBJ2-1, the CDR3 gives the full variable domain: NAGVMQNPRHLVRRRGQEARLRCSPMKGHSHVYWYRQLPEEGLKFMVYLQKENIIDESGMPKERFSAEFPKEGPSILRIQQVVRGDSAAYFCASSHGTSGSAYNEQFFGPGTRLTVL.

The CDR3 loop is CASCGTDRVRGYTF. The CDR3 DNA reads as TGTGCCAGCTGTGGAACGGACAGGGTCAGGGGCTACACCTTC. V is TRBV28 and J is TRBJ1-2; 8 bases agree with TRBD1. The V segment lost 8 bases and the J segment 8 bases; nucleotides outside the gene matches: 13. The CDR3 has 14 residues. Per the germline V gene, CDR1 is MDHEN and CDR2 is SYDVKM.

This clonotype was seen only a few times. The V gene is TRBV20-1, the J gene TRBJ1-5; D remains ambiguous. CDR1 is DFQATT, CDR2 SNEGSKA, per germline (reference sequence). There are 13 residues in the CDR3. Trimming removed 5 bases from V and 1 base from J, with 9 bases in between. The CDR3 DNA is TGCAGTGCTCTTTCGAGCAGCAATCAGCCCCAGCATTTT. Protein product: CSALSSSNQPQHF.

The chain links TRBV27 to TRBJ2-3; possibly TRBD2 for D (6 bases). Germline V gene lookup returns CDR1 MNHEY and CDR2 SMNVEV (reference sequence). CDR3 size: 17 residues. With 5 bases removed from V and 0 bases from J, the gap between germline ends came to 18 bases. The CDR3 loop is CASSPNFRGLSTDTQYF. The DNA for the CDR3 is TGTGCCAGCAGTCCCAACTTTAGGGGACTTAGCACAGATACGCAGTATTTT.

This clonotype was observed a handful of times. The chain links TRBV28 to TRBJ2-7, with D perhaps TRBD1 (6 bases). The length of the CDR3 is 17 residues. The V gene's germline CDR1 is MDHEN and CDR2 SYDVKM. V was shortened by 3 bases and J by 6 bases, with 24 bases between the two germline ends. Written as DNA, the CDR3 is TGTGCCAGCAGTTTCCCTACCTCAGGGGAATCGATAAGCGAGCAGTACTTC. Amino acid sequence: CASSFPTSGESISEQYF.

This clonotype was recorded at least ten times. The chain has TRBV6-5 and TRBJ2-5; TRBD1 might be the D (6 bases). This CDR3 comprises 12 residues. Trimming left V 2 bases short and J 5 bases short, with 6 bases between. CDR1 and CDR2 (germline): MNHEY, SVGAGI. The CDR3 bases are TGTGCCAGCAGTTACCAGGGGGAGACCCAGTACTTC. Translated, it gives CASSYQGETQYF.

The CDR3 sequence: CASSPRTLDTQYF. CDR3 coding DNA: TGTGCCAGCAGCCCCCGGACTCTCGATACGCAGTATTTT. The chain employs TRBV7-9 and TRBJ2-3; D is perhaps TRBD2 (5 bases). This CDR3 is built from 13 residues. Trimming shortened V by 5 bases and J by 6 bases, and 12 bases separated the two germline ends. CDR1 SEHNR and CDR2 FQNEAQ come from the germline V gene (reference sequence).

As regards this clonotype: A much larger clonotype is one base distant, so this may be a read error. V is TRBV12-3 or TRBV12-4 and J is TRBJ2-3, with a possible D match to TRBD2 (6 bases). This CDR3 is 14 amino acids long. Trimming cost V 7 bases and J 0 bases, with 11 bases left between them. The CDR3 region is CASTRDSSTDTQYF. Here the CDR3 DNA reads TGTGCCAGCACCCGGGACTCTAGCACAGATACGCAGTATTTT.

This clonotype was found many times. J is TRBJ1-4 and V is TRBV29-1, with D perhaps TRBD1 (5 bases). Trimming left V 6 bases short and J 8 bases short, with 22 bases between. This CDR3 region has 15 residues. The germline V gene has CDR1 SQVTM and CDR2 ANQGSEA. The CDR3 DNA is TGCAGCGTCTCTTCCAAGGGGTCTCTGAGCGAAAAACTGTTTTTT. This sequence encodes CSVSSKGSLSEKLFF.

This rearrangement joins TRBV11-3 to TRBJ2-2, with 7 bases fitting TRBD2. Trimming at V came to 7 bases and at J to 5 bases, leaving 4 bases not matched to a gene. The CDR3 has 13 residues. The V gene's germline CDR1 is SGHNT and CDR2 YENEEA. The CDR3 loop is CASTTGGTGELFF. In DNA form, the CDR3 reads TGTGCCAGCACGACGGGGGGAACCGGGGAGCTGTTTTTT.

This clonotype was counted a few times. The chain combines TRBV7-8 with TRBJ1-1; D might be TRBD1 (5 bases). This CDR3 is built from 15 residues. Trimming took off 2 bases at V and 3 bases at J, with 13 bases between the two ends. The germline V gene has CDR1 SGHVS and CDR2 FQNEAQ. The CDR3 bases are TGTGCCAGCAGCTTATATGGGGGATCGGACACTGAAGCTTTCTTT. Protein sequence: CASSLYGGSDTEAFF.

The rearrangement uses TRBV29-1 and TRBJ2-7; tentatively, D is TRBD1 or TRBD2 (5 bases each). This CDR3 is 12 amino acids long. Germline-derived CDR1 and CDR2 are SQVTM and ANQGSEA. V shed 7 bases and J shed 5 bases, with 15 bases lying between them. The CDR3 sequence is CSAGARVNEQYF. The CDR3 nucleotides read TGCAGCGCCGGGGCCAGGGTTAACGAGCAGTACTTC.

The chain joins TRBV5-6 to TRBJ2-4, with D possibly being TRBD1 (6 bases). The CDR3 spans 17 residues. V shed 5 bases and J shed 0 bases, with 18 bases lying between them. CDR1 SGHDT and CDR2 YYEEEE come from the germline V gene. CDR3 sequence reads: CASRLTRGPLAKNIQYF. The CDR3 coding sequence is TGTGCCAGCAGACTTACCAGGGGTCCGCTAGCCAAAAACATTCAGTACTTC. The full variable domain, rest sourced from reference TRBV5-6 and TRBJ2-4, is DAGVTQSPTHLIKTRGQQVTLRCSPKSGHDTVSWYQQALGQGPQFIFQYYEEEERQRGNFPDRFSGHQFPNYSSELNVNALLLGDSALYLCASRLTRGPLAKNIQYFGAGTRLSVL.

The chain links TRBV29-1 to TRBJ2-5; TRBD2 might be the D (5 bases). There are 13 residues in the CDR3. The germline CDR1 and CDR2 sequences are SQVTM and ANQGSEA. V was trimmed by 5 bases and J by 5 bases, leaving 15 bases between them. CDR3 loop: CSVTSGVDETQYF. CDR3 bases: TGCAGCGTTACCTCCGGGGTAGATGAGACCCAGTACTTC.

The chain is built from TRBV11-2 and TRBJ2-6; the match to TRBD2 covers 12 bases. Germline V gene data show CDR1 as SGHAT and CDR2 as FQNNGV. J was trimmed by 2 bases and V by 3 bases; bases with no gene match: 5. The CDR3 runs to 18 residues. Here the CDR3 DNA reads TGTGCCAGCAGCTTCCGACTAGCGGGAGCTCCTGGGGCCAACGTCCTGACTTTC. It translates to CASSFRLAGAPGANVLTF.

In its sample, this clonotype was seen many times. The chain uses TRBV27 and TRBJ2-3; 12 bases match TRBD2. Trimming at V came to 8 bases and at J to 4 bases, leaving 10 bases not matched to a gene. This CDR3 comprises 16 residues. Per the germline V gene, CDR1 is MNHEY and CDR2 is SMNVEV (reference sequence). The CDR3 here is CASSRSRLAGADTQYF. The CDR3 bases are TGTGCCAGCTCCCGTTCCCGACTAGCGGGGGCAGATACGCAGTATTTT.

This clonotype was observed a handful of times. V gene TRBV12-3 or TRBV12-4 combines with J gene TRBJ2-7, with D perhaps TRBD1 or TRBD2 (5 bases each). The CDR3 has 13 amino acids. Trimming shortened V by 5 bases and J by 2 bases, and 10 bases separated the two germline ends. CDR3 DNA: TGTGCCAGCAGTGGGACGCCGCCCTACGAGCAGTACTTC. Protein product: CASSGTPPYEQYF.

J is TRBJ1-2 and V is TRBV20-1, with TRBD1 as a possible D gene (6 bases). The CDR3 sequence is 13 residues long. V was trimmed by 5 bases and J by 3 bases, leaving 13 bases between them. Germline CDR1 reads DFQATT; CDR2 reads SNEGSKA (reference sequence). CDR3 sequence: CSAQQGFDYGYTF. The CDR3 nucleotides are TGCAGTGCTCAACAGGGTTTCGACTATGGCTACACCTTC.